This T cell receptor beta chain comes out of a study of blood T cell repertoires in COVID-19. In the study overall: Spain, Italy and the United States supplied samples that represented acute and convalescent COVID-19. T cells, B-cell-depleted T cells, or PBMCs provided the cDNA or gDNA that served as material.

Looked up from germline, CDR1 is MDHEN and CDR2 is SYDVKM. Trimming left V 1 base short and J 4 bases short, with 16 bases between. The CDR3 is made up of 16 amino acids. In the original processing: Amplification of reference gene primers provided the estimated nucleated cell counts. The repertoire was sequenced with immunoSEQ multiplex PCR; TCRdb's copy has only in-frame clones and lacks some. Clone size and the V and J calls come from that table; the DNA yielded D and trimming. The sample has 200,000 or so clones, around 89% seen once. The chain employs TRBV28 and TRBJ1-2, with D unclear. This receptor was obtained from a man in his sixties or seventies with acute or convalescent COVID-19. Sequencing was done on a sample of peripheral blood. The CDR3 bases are TGTGCCAGCAGTTTATACCCCGAGGAACCGACCTATGGCTACACCTTC. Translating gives CASSLYPEEPTYGYTF.